These T cell receptor beta chains were read from a single sample in a study of cytomegalovirus exposure and HLA in healthy donors. Profiled with immunoSEQ multiplex PCR; TCRdb holds only in-frame clones, not every one. The sample records approximately 270,000 clones, 75% to 90% being singletons. Source material: PBMCs. Receptor source: a girl aged 2-10 years in good health and CMV-seronegative. The CDR3 runs from the conserved cysteine through the conserved F or W. The order of the fields is V gene, J gene, D gene, clone size, CDR3 protein, CDR3 DNA. D genes are given only for firm matches. Not all rows give a size; the values are once, few, many and, for expanded clones, a class.

>TRBV5-1|TRBJ1-2|TRBD1|-
CASSPQGGIRGYTF
TGCGCCAGCAGCCCTCAGGGGGGCATACGTGGCTACACCTTC
>TRBV6-1|TRBJ2-3|-|-
CASSTGTDRYF
TGTGCCAGCAGCACCGGGACGGACAGGTATTTT
>TRBV28|TRBJ1-5|TRBD1|-
CASSSTDRGRARNQPQHF
TGTGCCAGCAGTTCAACCGACAGGGGTCGCGCTCGCAATCAGCCCCAGCATTTT
>TRBV19|TRBJ2-2|TRBD2|-
CASSTPSGFNTGELFF
TGTGCCAGTAGTACTCCTAGCGGTTTCAACACCGGGGAGCTGTTTTTT
>TRBV28|TRBJ2-3|TRBD2|-
CASSSAGAVDTQYF
TGTGCCAGCAGTTCAGCGGGAGCTGTTGATACGCAGTATTTT
>TRBV9|TRBJ2-7|TRBD1|-
CASSTRTGAYEQYF
TGTGCCAGCAGCACCCGGACAGGAGCCTACGAGCAGTACTTC
>TRBV6-1|TRBJ2-7|-|few
CASSEPPGEQYF
TGTGCCAGCAGTGAACCTCCGGGCGAGCAGTACTTC
>TRBV28|TRBJ2-5|TRBD2|-
CASLSGGALGAQYF
TGTGCCAGTTTGTCCGGGGGGGCTCTCGGGGCCCAGTACTTC
>TRBV28|TRBJ2-5|-|-
CASRARQETQYF
TGTGCCAGCAGAGCCAGGCAAGAGACCCAGTACTTC
>TRBV2|TRBJ2-7|TRBD1|-
CASYRGQATSYEQYF
TGTGCCAGCTACCGGGGACAGGCGACCTCCTACGAGCAGTACTTC